This T cell receptor (beta chain) derives from a study of cytomegalovirus exposure and HLA in healthy donors. Study-level background: An earlier analysis found 95 million to 140 million unique TCR beta sequences from approximately 190 million T cells.

Overall study findings and caveats: The classifier, whose performance was assessed in both the original and validation cohorts, reportedly diagnosed cytomegalovirus status with high specificity and sensitivity. In a later analysis, an Asian-associated ancestry cluster reportedly showed fewer N-insertions than the approximately 700-donor mean. It was fewer than 200 TCR beta chains that were listed as cytomegalovirus-associated.

The CDR3 runs 13 residues. V lost 1 base and J 1 base, leaving 5 bases between the germline ends. Per germline, CDR1 SGHRS and CDR2 YFSETQ. Amplification used 60 Vbeta primers and 13 Jbeta primers. Using immunoSEQ multiplex PCR, the repertoire was profiled, and TCRdb retains in-frame clones only, with some absent. The table has 150,000 to 200,000 clones, roughly 80% seen once; the top ten hold about 4%. In the case of this clone: The antigen is not known.

Sequenced input: PBMCs. The receptor's source is a man in his forties or fifties in good health and CMV-seropositive. J is TRBJ1-1 and V is TRBV5-1; D not certain. This chain's CDR3 is CASSLIRNTEAFF. The CDR3, as DNA: TGCGCCAGCAGCTTGATCAGGAACACTGAAGCTTTCTTT. Full variable domain (outside the CDR3, taken from reference TRBV5-1 and TRBJ1-1): KAGVTQTPRYLIKTRGQQVTLSCSPISGHRSVSWYQQTPGQGLQFLFEYFSETQRNKGNFPGRFSGRQFSNSRSEMNVSTLELGDSALYLCASSLIRNTEAFFGQGTRLTVV.